The clone carrying this TCR beta chain was detected many times. CDR3 length equals 16 residues. Germline lookup yields CDR1 MGHRA and CDR2 YSYEKL. V dropped 4 bases and J dropped 7; count of bases not matched to a gene: 15. This entry belongs to a study of T cells after posttransplantation cyclophosphamide. Sequenced by immunoSEQ multiplex PCR; TCRdb stores in-frame clones only, minus some. In total the sample includes approximately 24,000 clones, none of them seen once. This sequence originates from a man aged 50 to 60 in good health, CMV-negative, and a related stem cell transplant donor. Sequencing used PBMCs. The V call is TRBV4-1, the J call TRBJ2-5; 7 nucleotides align to TRBD1. The CDR3 coding sequence is TGCGCCAGCAGCCCTGGGGACAGCCGCCTTGGTGGGACCCAGTACTTC. It is translated as CASSPGDSRLGGTQYF.